The subject of this entry is one T cell receptor (beta chain). This specimen comes from a study of T cells after somatic rescue of genetic block. The protocol was immunoSEQ multiplex PCR, while the TCRdb copy is restricted to in-frame clones and leaves out a portion. The sample lists about 70,000 clones; about 91% were seen once. The germline gives CDR1 MGHDK, CDR2 SYGVNS. The ends lost 1 base at V and 5 bases at J; junction bases unmatched: 15. The CDR3 contains 18 residues. The origin of this receptor is a man aged 35-49 years. Sample: peripheral blood mononuclear cells (PBMCs). V usage is TRBV25-1 and J usage is TRBJ2-5; 8 bases are a match to TRBD2. The DNA for the CDR3 is TGTGCCAGCAGTGAATTAGGGAAGGGAGGACTAGCAGCCGAGACCCAGTACTTC. Translated: CASSELGKGGLAAETQYF.